Presented here are 10 T cell receptor beta chains from one specimen sequenced in a study of shared clonotypes between healthy human individuals. Profiled with immunoSEQ multiplex PCR; TCRdb holds only in-frame clones, not every one. The data show approximately 2.3 million clones, approximately 95% seen once. Sequencing used naive CD4+ T cells from PBMCs. This sample's subset: CD45RA+ positively selected. Source of these receptors: a man younger than 30 in good health. Some clones in this sample may be carry-over from other donors' samples.

The V gene is TRBV9, the J gene TRBJ2-2; D call uncertain. This CDR3 is 15 amino acids long. V shed 0 bases and J shed 6 bases, with 12 bases lying between them. Germline values: CDR1 SGDLS, CDR2 YYNGEE. CDR3 coding DNA: TGTGCCAGCAGCGTAGCAGGCAGTTTGCCCGGGGAGCTGTTTTTT. Amino acids: CASSVAGSLPGELFF.

V gene TRBV28 combines with J gene TRBJ2-1, with TRBD2 as a possible D gene (5 bases). CDR3 length: 11 amino acids. In germline, CDR1 is MDHEN, CDR2 SYDVKM. Trimming removed 10 bases from V and 7 bases from J, with 11 bases in between. CDR3 in DNA: TGTGCCACCAATCTAGCAAATGAGCAGTTCTTC. Translating it yields CATNLANEQFF.

The rearrangement links TRBV10-3 to TRBJ2-7, with 9 bases matching TRBD1. In germline, CDR1 is ENHRY, CDR2 SYGVKD. The CDR3 loop spans 15 amino acids. After removal of 6 bases from V and 4 bases from J, the junction contained 10 bases not matched to a gene. CDR3 sequence (DNA): TGTGCCATCAGGGCGGTGGGGACAGGGTCTTACGAGCAGTACTTC. Protein product: CAIRAVGTGSYEQYF.

The chain carries TRBV2 and TRBJ2-1; D perhaps matches TRBD1 (5 bases). Trimming shortened V by 5 bases and J by 10 bases, and 15 bases separated the two germline ends. This CDR3 comprises 13 residues. CDR1 is SNHLY, CDR2 FYNNEI, per germline. CDR3 amino acids: CASSSGHRLEQFF. CDR3 nucleotides: TGTGCCAGCAGTTCTGGACACCGGTTGGAGCAGTTCTTC.

This rearrangement joins TRBV5-1 to TRBJ2-3; D unclear. V was pared by 2 bases and J by 2 bases, with 12 bases between. CDR1 and CDR2 from the germline V gene are SGHRS and YFSETQ. This CDR3 spans 15 amino acids. The CDR3 nucleotides are TGCGCCAGCAGCTTTGGTCACTCTACCACAGATACGCAGTATTTT. Residues: CASSFGHSTTDTQYF.

The chain is built from TRBV7-8 and TRBJ2-1; 15 positions match TRBD2. Looked up from germline, CDR1 is SGHVS and CDR2 is FQNEAQ. V shed 3 bases and J 6 bases; nucleotides not matched to a gene: 15. The CDR3 has 20 residues. The CDR3 spells CASSFTRTSGRASGFNEQFF. The CDR3 coding sequence is TGTGCCAGCAGCTTTACAAGGACTAGCGGGAGGGCCTCGGGCTTCAATGAGCAGTTCTTC.

CDR3 protein: CASSLMGGASGSNEQFF. For the CDR3, the DNA is TGTGCCAGCAGCTTAATGGGTGGGGCTAGCGGGAGTAATGAGCAGTTCTTC. The chain recombines TRBV7-3 with TRBJ2-1; 10 bases are shared with TRBD2. CDR3 length equals 17 residues. J gave up 7 bases and V 1 base, and 10 bases lay outside the gene matches. Germline-derived CDR1 and CDR2 are SGHTA and FQGTGA.

The chain joins TRBV7-7 to TRBJ2-6, with TRBD1 identical over 9 bases. The V segment lost 0 bases and the J segment 4 bases; nucleotides outside the gene matches: 4. There are 17 residues in the CDR3. Per germline, CDR1 SSHAT and CDR2 FNYEAQ (reference sequence). Here the CDR3 reads CASSLAPGTGGANVLTF. For the CDR3, the DNA is TGTGCCAGCAGCTTAGCCCCTGGGACAGGGGGGGCCAACGTCCTGACTTTC.

The V call is TRBV9, the J call TRBJ2-5; 7 nucleotides line up with TRBD1. V was clipped by 4 bases and J by 4 bases; unmatched bases: 10. This CDR3 has 15 residues. Germline loops: CDR1 SGDLS, CDR2 YYNGEE. The CDR3 DNA reads as TGTGCCAGCAGCTCCCAGGTGGCAGGGGGAGAGACCCAGTACTTC. Translating it yields CASSSQVAGGETQYF.

Note on this clone: The same CDR3 can be traced to other DNA sequences in this sample. This rearrangement joins TRBV7-8 to TRBJ1-1; D is perhaps TRBD1 (6 bases). Germline CDR1 is SGHVS and CDR2 is FQNEAQ. This CDR3 is built from 15 residues. Trimming cost V 0 bases and J 0 bases, with 8 bases left between them. The CDR3, as DNA: TGTGCCAGCAGCTTAGCCGGGGGGCTGAACACTGAAGCTTTCTTT. As protein: CASSLAGGLNTEAFF. The full variable domain, in which reference TRBV7-8 and TRBJ1-1 provide the parts outside the CDR3, is GAGVSQSPRYKVAKRGQDVALRCDPISGHVSLFWYQQALGQGPEFLTYFQNEAQLDKSGLPSDRFFAERPEGSVSTLKIQRTQQEDSAVYLCASSLAGGLNTEAFFGQGTRLTVV.